This entry lists 4 T cell receptor beta chains sequenced from one sample in a study of blood T cell repertoires in COVID-19. Libraries were prepared by immunoSEQ multiplex PCR; TCRdb keeps only in-frame clonotypes and omits some of them. Here the sample spans about 220,000 clones, around 85% being singletons. The sample was peripheral blood. These receptors originate from a woman aged 70-85 years with COVID-19, enrolled during active disease.

This clone turned up a few times. The chain recombines TRBV10-3 with TRBJ1-4; 9 nucleotides match TRBD1. Trimming took 6 bases from V and 11 from J; bases not matched to a gene: 16. This CDR3 spans 16 amino acids. Germline V CDR1 and CDR2: ENHRY, SYGVKD. The CDR3 reads CAISPTGQGALRKLFF. The DNA for the CDR3 is TGTGCCATCAGCCCGACGGGACAGGGAGCCCTGCGGAAACTGTTTTTT.

V is TRBV6-4 and J is TRBJ2-1; 7 nucleotides agree with TRBD1. This CDR3 contains 14 residues. CDR1 MRHNA and CDR2 SNTAGT come from the germline V gene. V was clipped by 7 bases and J by 5 bases; unmatched bases: 8. CDR3 amino acids: CASKPGQNHNEQFF. CDR3 in DNA: TGTGCCAGCAAACCGGGACAGAACCACAATGAGCAGTTCTTC.

The rearrangement links TRBV6-6 to TRBJ2-7, with 9 bases fitting TRBD1. The length of the CDR3 is 15 residues. Germline values: CDR1 MNHNY, CDR2 SVGAGI (reference sequence). V lost 4 bases to trimming and J lost 6 bases; unmatched junction nucleotides: 10. CDR3 DNA: TGTGCCAGCAGTTCCCGGGACAGGGTCAGGGTCGAGCAGTACTTC. Its translation: CASSSRDRVRVEQYF.

The chain is built from TRBV18 and TRBJ2-7; tentative D call: TRBD2 (6 bases). Looked up from germline, CDR1 is KGHSH and CDR2 is LQKENI. Trimming removed 4 bases from V and 2 bases from J, with 12 bases in between. This CDR3 has 14 residues. CDR3 sequence reads: CASSLGTGTYEQYF. The CDR3 DNA reads TGTGCCAGCTCACTGGGGACTGGAACCTACGAGCAGTACTTC.